This is a list of T cell receptor beta chains from one sample in a study of T cell changes during pregnancy in multiple sclerosis. Here immunoSEQ multiplex PCR was the method, and the copy in TCRdb shows in-frame clones only, minus some. The top ten hold less than 0.45% of the sample, which has 55,000 to 70,000 clones, just under 95% seen once. The source was CD4+ T cells from peripheral blood mononuclear cells, collected before pregnancy. Receptors originate from a female donor with multiple sclerosis, enrolled in a pregnancy study. Each CDR3 is given with its conserved first and last residue. Each record gives: clone size, V gene, J gene, D gene, CDR3 DNA, CDR3 protein. D genes are given only for firm matches. A clone size is listed for some rows: how often the clone was seen (once, few, many), or a class if it is expanded.

size: -
V: TRBV5-6
J: TRBJ2-1
D: -
DNA: TGTGCCAGCAGCGCAGGTTGGTCCCGACACAATGAGCAGTTCTTC
CDR3: CASSAGWSRHNEQFF

size: -
V: TRBV7-8
J: TRBJ1-1
D: -
DNA: TGTGCCAGCAGCTTAGGGGGGGAGAGTTCAGCTTTCTTT
CDR3: CASSLGGESSAFF

size: -
V: TRBV28
J: TRBJ1-2
D: -
DNA: TGTGCCAGCCACGTAGGGGGACGAGGCTACACCTTC
CDR3: CASHVGGRGYTF

size: -
V: TRBV4-3
J: TRBJ2-7
D: TRBD2
DNA: TGCGCCAGCAGCCAAGTTTCCTCGGGAGGGTCCTACGAGCAGTACTTC
CDR3: CASSQVSSGGSYEQYF

size: once
V: TRBV29-1
J: TRBJ2-2
D: -
DNA: TGCAGCGTTTACACGACCGGGGAGCTGTTTTTT
CDR3: CSVYTTGELFF

size: -
V: TRBV10-3
J: TRBJ1-2
D: TRBD1
DNA: TGTGCCATCAGCTCTGACAGGGGAGATGGCTACACCTTC
CDR3: CAISSDRGDGYTF

size: -
V: TRBV18
J: TRBJ1-5
D: -
DNA: TGTGCCAGCTCACCACGATCGGGGGTGAACCAGCCCCAGCATTTT
CDR3: CASSPRSGVNQPQHF

size: -
V: TRBV25-1
J: TRBJ2-1
D: -
DNA: TGTGCCAGCAGTGGAGCCCCCTACAATGAGCAGTTCTTC
CDR3: CASSGAPYNEQFF

size: -
V: TRBV6-5
J: TRBJ2-6
D: -
DNA: TGTGCCAGCAGTTACTTCCCTACTGGGGCCAACGTCCTGACTTTC
CDR3: CASSYFPTGANVLTF

size: few
V: TRBV5-1
J: TRBJ2-1
D: TRBD2
DNA: TGCGCCAGCCGGGGACTAGCGAAGTACAATGAGCAGTTCTTC
CDR3: CASRGLAKYNEQFF

size: few
V: TRBV21-1
J: TRBJ1-5
D: -
DNA: TGTGCCAGCAGCATAATACAGGGGGCGGGCAATCAGCCCCAGCATTTT
CDR3: CASSIIQGAGNQPQHF

size: -
V: TRBV20-1
J: TRBJ2-1
D: -
DNA: TGCAGGGCTGAGAGCAATGAGCAGTTCTTC
CDR3: CRAESNEQFF

size: -
V: TRBV4-1
J: TRBJ2-2
D: TRBD1
DNA: TGCGCCAGCAGCCAGCTGACAGGGGTCGGCGGGGAGCTGTTTTTT
CDR3: CASSQLTGVGGELFF

size: -
V: TRBV6-1
J: TRBJ1-1
D: TRBD1
DNA: TGTGCCAGCAGTGAGACAGGGCGGAACACTGAAGCTTTCTTT
CDR3: CASSETGRNTEAFF

size: -
V: TRBV14
J: TRBJ2-1
D: -
DNA: TGTGCCAGCAGCCAGATACTTTACAATGAGCAGTTCTTC
CDR3: CASSQILYNEQFF

size: -
V: TRBV19
J: TRBJ2-5
D: TRBD2
DNA: TGTGCCAGTAGGGGACTAGCGGGAGAGACCCAGTACTTC
CDR3: CASRGLAGETQYF

size: -
V: TRBV5-1
J: TRBJ1-3
D: TRBD1
DNA: TGCGCCAGCAGCGTCGGACAGGGGGCTTTGTCTGGAAACACCATATATTTT
CDR3: CASSVGQGALSGNTIYF

size: -
V: TRBV5-1
J: TRBJ1-1
D: TRBD1
DNA: TGCGCCAGTTCTCAGGCAGGGGGGAACACTGAAGCTTTCTTT
CDR3: CASSQAGGNTEAFF

size: -
V: TRBV2
J: TRBJ2-7
D: -
DNA: TGTGCCAGCAGTGTCCTCCAGGGAGGCCCGTGGGGCGAGCAGTACTTC
CDR3: CASSVLQGGPWGEQYF

size: -
V: TRBV29-1
J: TRBJ2-1
D: TRBD2
DNA: TGCAGCGTTGAAACTAGCGGGATCTACAATGAGCAGTTCTTC
CDR3: CSVETSGIYNEQFF

size: -
V: TRBV30
J: TRBJ1-1
D: -
DNA: TGTGCCTGGAGTCTATCGGGTGAAGCTTTCTTT
CDR3: CAWSLSGEAFF

size: -
V: TRBV29-1
J: TRBJ2-3
D: TRBD2
DNA: TGCAGCGTTGAGAGGACCGGGGGGGTCACAGATACGCAGTATTTT
CDR3: CSVERTGGVTDTQYF

size: -
V: TRBV21-1
J: TRBJ2-4
D: -
DNA: TGTGCCAGCAGCAAACCGCCCAGACCGGGGAGCAAAAACATTCAGTACTTC
CDR3: CASSKPPRPGSKNIQYF

size: -
V: TRBV2
J: TRBJ1-2
D: -
DNA: TGTGCCAGCAGTGTACAGGCTAACTATGGCTACACCTTC
CDR3: CASSVQANYGYTF

size: -
V: TRBV7-9
J: TRBJ2-7
D: TRBD2
DNA: TGTGCCAGCAGCCGGACTAGCGGGAGAGGGGTCTCCTACGAGCAGTACTTC
CDR3: CASSRTSGRGVSYEQYF

size: -
V: TRBV6-1
J: TRBJ2-1
D: -
DNA: TGTGCCAGCAGTGAACCCCCGTACAATGAGCAGTTCTTC
CDR3: CASSEPPYNEQFF

size: -
V: TRBV5-1
J: TRBJ2-5
D: -
DNA: TGCGCCAGCAGCTTCCAACGGGGAGAGACCCAGTACTTC
CDR3: CASSFQRGETQYF

size: -
V: TRBV9
J: TRBJ2-3
D: -
DNA: TGTGCCAGCAGCCCACTTCAGGGCTCCACAGATACGCAGTATTTT
CDR3: CASSPLQGSTDTQYF

size: -
V: TRBV29-1
J: TRBJ2-3
D: TRBD1
DNA: TGCAGCGTTGAAGATCGCGACGGGACAGGGGTCACGTATTTT
CDR3: CSVEDRDGTGVTYF

size: -
V: TRBV28
J: TRBJ2-7
D: -
DNA: TGTGCCAGCCTAGGGGGATCCCGCGAGCAGTACTTC
CDR3: CASLGGSREQYF

size: -
V: TRBV21-1
J: TRBJ2-4
D: -
DNA: TGTGCCAGCAGCACTGGAGCCGTTCGGGCCAAAAACATTCAGTACTTC
CDR3: CASSTGAVRAKNIQYF

size: few
V: TRBV5-4
J: TRBJ1-2
D: -
DNA: TGTGCCAGCAGCAAACAGGGTTACTATGGCTACACCTTC
CDR3: CASSKQGYYGYTF

size: once
V: TRBV7-2
J: TRBJ1-3
D: TRBD1
DNA: TGTGCCAGCAGCTCCCGGGACAGTAGGGGAAACACCATATATTTT
CDR3: CASSSRDSRGNTIYF

size: -
V: TRBV7-2
J: TRBJ2-7
D: -
DNA: TGTGCCAGCAGCTTCACTAGGGCGGGCGAGCAGTACTTC
CDR3: CASSFTRAGEQYF

size: -
V: TRBV2
J: TRBJ2-7
D: TRBD1
DNA: TGTGCCAGCAGGGGGAGGACAGGGAGCTCCTACGAGCAGTACTTC
CDR3: CASRGRTGSSYEQYF

size: -
V: TRBV13
J: TRBJ1-3
D: TRBD1
DNA: TGTGCCAGCAGCTACGACAGGGTTGGGGGAAACACCATATATTTT
CDR3: CASSYDRVGGNTIYF

size: -
V: TRBV7-7
J: TRBJ2-3
D: -
DNA: TGTGCTAGCAGCTTAGGGGAGGCGTCAGATACGCAGTATTTT
CDR3: CASSLGEASDTQYF

size: -
V: TRBV19
J: TRBJ2-3
D: TRBD2
DNA: TGTGCCAGTAGTCCCGCGGGAGAGGGCACAGATACGCAGTATTTT
CDR3: CASSPAGEGTDTQYF

size: -
V: TRBV10-3
J: TRBJ1-2
D: -
DNA: TGTGCCATCAGTGATACAGGGAAGTATGGCTACACCTTC
CDR3: CAISDTGKYGYTF

size: -
V: TRBV30
J: TRBJ1-2
D: -
DNA: TGTGCCTGGAGTGCCTTTAACTATGGCTACACCTTC
CDR3: CAWSAFNYGYTF

size: -
V: TRBV19
J: TRBJ2-1
D: TRBD2
DNA: TGTGCCAGTAGTCTCCAGGGACTATACAATGAGCAGTTCTTC
CDR3: CASSLQGLYNEQFF

size: -
V: TRBV18
J: TRBJ2-7
D: -
DNA: TGTGCCAGCTCACCGCTAGGGAGAGCGGGCGGAGACTACGAGCAGTACTTC
CDR3: CASSPLGRAGGDYEQYF

size: -
V: TRBV9
J: TRBJ2-1
D: TRBD2
DNA: TGTGCCAGCAGCGTAGTGGTTAGCGGGAGCAATGAGCAGTTCTTC
CDR3: CASSVVVSGSNEQFF

size: few
V: TRBV7-9
J: TRBJ1-1
D: TRBD1
DNA: TGTGCCAGCACCTCGAAACCCAGGGGGCGGCACACTGAAGCTTTCTTT
CDR3: CASTSKPRGRHTEAFF

size: -
V: TRBV5-1
J: TRBJ2-1
D: TRBD2
DNA: TGCGCCAGCAGGGGTAGCGGGAGTGGGGGGAATGAGCAGTTCTTC
CDR3: CASRGSGSGGNEQFF

size: -
V: TRBV5-4
J: TRBJ2-6
D: TRBD2
DNA: TGTGCCAGCGCCCGGGGGGGGACTGGGGCCAACGTCCTGACTTTC
CDR3: CASARGGTGANVLTF

size: -
V: TRBV7-3
J: TRBJ2-7
D: TRBD2
DNA: TGTGCCAGCAGCTTAACAGCGGGAGGATACGAGCAGTACTTC
CDR3: CASSLTAGGYEQYF

size: few
V: TRBV13
J: TRBJ1-1
D: TRBD1
DNA: TGTGCCAGCACACTAGCAGGGGGCACTGAAGCTTTCTTT
CDR3: CASTLAGGTEAFF

size: once
V: TRBV7-6
J: TRBJ2-5
D: TRBD2
DNA: TGTGCCAGCAGCCAGGGAGGACTAGCGGTACAAGAGACCCAGTACTTC
CDR3: CASSQGGLAVQETQYF

size: -
V: TRBV19
J: TRBJ2-3
D: -
DNA: TGTGCCAGTAAGGAATCGGTCGGGGCAGATACGCAGTATTTT
CDR3: CASKESVGADTQYF

size: -
V: TRBV7-2
J: TRBJ2-5
D: TRBD2
DNA: TGTGCCAGCAGCTTAGCTCCGGGAGGCCTTCAAGAGACCCAGTACTTC
CDR3: CASSLAPGGLQETQYF

size: -
V: TRBV10-2
J: TRBJ2-5
D: -
DNA: TGCGCCAGCAGCGTGACAGAAGAGACCCAGTACTTC
CDR3: CASSVTEETQYF

size: few
V: TRBV11-2
J: TRBJ2-2
D: -
DNA: TGTGCCAGCAGCTTACAGAAATCGAACACCGGGGAGCTGTTTTTT
CDR3: CASSLQKSNTGELFF

size: -
V: TRBV11-3
J: TRBJ2-3
D: -
DNA: TGTGCCAGCAGCTTAGGCTACGGGGGAGATACGCAGTATTTT
CDR3: CASSLGYGGDTQYF